This T cell receptor beta chain emerged from a study of long-term antiretroviral therapy in people with HIV. The libraries were made with immunoSEQ v3.0 at survey level. The repertoire was sequenced with immunoSEQ multiplex PCR; TCRdb's copy has only in-frame clones and lacks some. The table lists roughly 30,000 clones, roughly 84% of them singletons. Each donor had at least one pre-ART and at least two post-ART PBMC samples. The samples, holding about 0.85-10 million cryopreserved PBMC, were thawed before DNA extraction was carried out. From germline, CDR1 is MNHNS and CDR2 SASEGT. The CDR3 spans 16 residues. V lost 1 base and J lost 6; bases outside the gene matches: 11.

The source is a man aged 30-40 years with HIV. The source material was unsorted PBMCs, sampled 2.8 years after starting antiretroviral therapy. V usage is TRBV6-1 and J usage is TRBJ2-7, with 8 bases identical to TRBD2. CDR3 nucleotides: TGTGCCAGCAGTGAAGTTTGGGTGGGACTAGGGAGCGAGCAGTACTTC. The encoded protein is CASSEVWVGLGSEQYF.